One and the same sample provided the 23 T cell receptor beta chains below, sequenced in a study of T-cell memory formation after mild COVID-19. TCRdb re-analysed the 5' RACE reads in MiXCR, keeping a single row per CDR3 protein. The sample yields around 300,000 distinct CDR3 sequences, over 10% seen once. The sequencing input was PBMCs or a T cell subset sorted from them (not recorded which). The origin of the receptors is a man between 18 and 35 years old who had mild COVID-19 (a few samples of this study predate the infection). Cell type and time point are not known.

This chain connects TRBV4-1 to TRBJ2-7, with 14 bases fitting TRBD2. CDR1 is MGHRA, CDR2 YSYEKL, per germline. The CDR3 is 16 residues long. After removal of 1 base from V and 3 bases from J, the junction contained 2 bases not matched to a gene. DNA for the CDR3: TGCGCCAGCAGCCAAGCCGGGACTAGCGGGGGCTACGAGCAGTACTTC. It specifies CASSQAGTSGGYEQYF.

This clonotype was counted at least ten times. The rearrangement uses TRBV12-3 or TRBV12-4 and TRBJ2-7, with D possibly matching TRBD2 (5 bases). V lost 5 bases, J lost 3 bases, and 5 bases lay in between. There are 11 residues in the CDR3. In DNA form, the CDR3 reads TGTGCCAGCAGTCGGGGCTACGAGCAGTACTTC. Amino acids: CASSRGYEQYF.

This clonotype was seen repeatedly, ten times or more. The chain has TRBV6-2 or TRBV6-3 and TRBJ2-5; D might be TRBD1 (6 bases). V was clipped by 4 bases and J by 7 bases, with 19 bases between them. CDR1 is MNHEY, CDR2 SVGEGT, per germline. There are 15 residues in the CDR3. This CDR3 reads CASSLDSDFFLTQYF. In DNA form, the CDR3 reads TGTGCCAGCAGTTTGGACAGCGATTTCTTTCTGACCCAGTACTTC.

The V and J genes are TRBV7-6 and TRBJ2-1; D is possibly TRBD1 or TRBD2 (6 bases each). The CDR3 has 13 residues. Trimming stripped 5 bases from V and 2 bases from J, with 7 bases between. The germline CDR1 and CDR2 sequences are SGHVS and FNYEAQ. DNA of the CDR3: TGTGCCAGCAGCGGGGGGCCCTACAATGAGCAGTTCTTC. Translating it yields CASSGGPYNEQFF.

Here the CDR3 reads CASSVAPSESSGNTIYF. CDR3 in DNA: TGTGCCAGCAGCGTAGCTCCGTCGGAGAGCTCTGGAAACACCATATATTTT. The V call is TRBV9, the J call TRBJ1-3; D unresolved. V was pared by 0 bases and J by 0 bases, with 13 bases between. The V gene's germline CDR1 is SGDLS and CDR2 YYNGEE. The length of the CDR3 is 17 residues.

This clonotype turned up a few times. The rearrangement uses TRBV7-9 and TRBJ2-7; perhaps TRBD2 as D (5 bases). The CDR3 runs 16 residues. Germline V gene lookup returns CDR1 SEHNR and CDR2 FQNEAQ (reference sequence). The ends were cut back, 1 base at V and 3 bases at J, with 16 bases in the middle. In DNA, the CDR3 is TGTGCCAGCAGCTTAGAGGGCCTGAGCGGAGTCTACGAGCAGTACGTC. It specifies CASSLEGLSGVYEQYV.

This clonotype has a handful of counts. The J gene is TRBJ2-7, the V gene TRBV18, with TRBD1 matching over 8 bases. J was trimmed by 7 bases and V by 1 base; bases with no gene match: 12. Per germline, CDR1 KGHSH and CDR2 LQKENI. The CDR3 contains 16 residues. The CDR3 sequence: CASSPRGRGLIGEQYF. The DNA for the CDR3 is TGTGCCAGCTCACCACGCGGCAGGGGGCTAATTGGGGAGCAGTACTTC.

The sample holds a few counts of this clonotype. The chain joins TRBV30 to TRBJ1-5, with D hard to call. V dropped 2 bases and J dropped 5 bases, with 13 bases sitting between them. This CDR3 region has 14 residues. CDR1 and CDR2 (germline): GTSNPN, SVGIG (reference sequence). Here the CDR3 reads CAWSLRGEYQPQHF. The CDR3, as DNA: TGTGCCTGGAGTTTGCGGGGAGAGTATCAGCCCCAGCATTTT.

The chain combines TRBV5-1 with TRBJ2-1, with D maybe TRBD2 (5 bases). The CDR3 is 15 residues long. Germline V lookup: CDR1 SGHRS, CDR2 YFSETQ. V was trimmed by 0 bases and J by 3 bases, leaving 10 bases between them. The CDR3 nucleotides are TGCGCCAGCAGCTTGGACGGGGTTGGCTACAATGAGCAGTTCTTC. Its translation: CASSLDGVGYNEQFF.

The chain joins TRBV7-9 to TRBJ1-2; no firm D call. Germline CDR1 reads SEHNR; CDR2 reads FQNEAQ (reference sequence). The CDR3 has 15 amino acids. The germline V and J ends were trimmed by 4 bases and 4 bases, with 16 bases remaining between them. The CDR3 nucleotides are TGTGCCAGCAGCTCCTCGGAGGAAGAAGCCTATGGCTACACCTTC. It yields the protein CASSSSEEEAYGYTF.

This clonotype was counted between two and nine times. V and J are TRBV7-2 and TRBJ2-7, with 8 bases that match TRBD1. Germline lookup yields CDR1 SGHTA and CDR2 FQGNSA. V lost 1 base to trimming and J lost 7 bases; unmatched junction nucleotides: 9. The CDR3 has 15 amino acids. The CDR3 DNA follows: TGTGCCAGCAGCTTAGAAAGCCAGGGGGCCCAGGAGCAGTACGTC. Amino acid sequence: CASSLESQGAQEQYV.

This clonotype was detected a few times. The rearrangement uses TRBV29-1 and TRBJ2-7; 9 bases align to TRBD1. Germline CDR1 SQVTM, CDR2 ANQGSEA. Trimming at V came to 6 bases and at J to 4 bases, leaving 7 bases not matched to a gene. This CDR3 contains 13 residues. CDR3 in amino acids: CSVPGQGIYEQYF. DNA of the CDR3: TGCAGCGTCCCGGGACAGGGAATTTACGAGCAGTACTTC.

This sequence joins TRBV5-1 and TRBJ2-7, with 9 bases that match TRBD1. Trimming cost V 4 bases and J 6 bases; bases outside gene matches: 8. Germline V gene lookup returns CDR1 SGHRS and CDR2 YFSETQ. CDR3 length: 14 amino acids. This chain's CDR3 is CASSQGQGNGEQYF. In DNA, the CDR3 is TGCGCCAGCAGCCAGGGACAGGGAAATGGCGAGCAGTACTTC. Complete variable domain (other parts from reference TRBV5-1 and TRBJ2-7): KAGVTQTPRYLIKTRGQQVTLSCSPISGHRSVSWYQQTPGQGLQFLFEYFSETQRNKGNFPGRFSGRQFSNSRSEMNVSTLELGDSALYLCASSQGQGNGEQYFGPGTRLTVT.

V gene TRBV3-1 combines with J gene TRBJ1-1, with D hard to call. The germline gives CDR1 LGHDT, CDR2 YNNKEL (reference sequence). V dropped 1 base and J dropped 6 bases, with 6 bases sitting between them. The CDR3 sequence is 12 residues long. The CDR3 DNA sequence: TGTGCCAGCAGCCAAGCCCCCTCTGAAGCTTTCTTT. It encodes CASSQAPSEAFF.

This clonotype was seen a handful of times. The genes are TRBV4-1 and TRBJ2-1; 8 bases match TRBD2. The CDR3 runs to 17 residues. CDR1 is MGHRA, CDR2 YSYEKL, per germline. V shed 5 bases, J shed 3 bases, and the junction held 12 bases outside the gene matches. The CDR3 is CASSSQELSGGYNEQFF. Here the CDR3 DNA reads TGCGCCAGCAGCAGCCAAGAATTAAGCGGGGGCTACAATGAGCAGTTCTTC.

This clonotype appeared many times. The chain uses TRBV24-1 and TRBJ2-2, with TRBD1 matching 8 bases. The CDR3 extends over 18 amino acids. J was trimmed by 2 bases and V by 3 bases; bases with no gene match: 10. Germline assignment: CDR1 KGHDR and CDR2 SFDVKD. CDR3 in amino acids: CATSDGGQGSLNTGELFF. Here the CDR3 DNA reads TGTGCCACCAGTGATGGCGGACAGGGAAGCCTTAACACCGGGGAGCTGTTTTTT.

The chain carries TRBV30 and TRBJ1-2; 12 bases are shared with TRBD1. The CDR3 loop spans 17 amino acids. Per the germline V gene, CDR1 is GTSNPN and CDR2 is SVGIG (reference sequence). V lost 5 bases and J lost 0; bases outside the gene matches: 10. As DNA, the CDR3 is TGTGCCTGGGTTCCGGGACAGGGGGCCAGGGCTAACTATGGCTACACCTTC. Encoded protein: CAWVPGQGARANYGYTF.

This clonotype came up many times. The chain has TRBV5-1 and TRBJ2-2; D could derive from TRBD1 or TRBD2 (6 bases each). Germline lookup yields CDR1 SGHRS and CDR2 YFSETQ. The V gene lost 1 base and the J gene lost 6 bases, with 13 bases spanning the gap. The CDR3 length is 15 residues. This CDR3 is CASSLSGGQSGELFF. The CDR3 nucleotides read TGCGCCAGCAGCTTGTCCGGGGGCCAATCCGGGGAGCTGTTTTTT.

This clonotype was observed a few times. The chain combines TRBV7-8 with TRBJ2-2; a weak D match, TRBD2 (6 bases). Trimming removed 1 base at V and 2 bases at J, with 8 bases between. The CDR3 length is 15 residues. The V gene's germline CDR1 is SGHVS and CDR2 FQNEAQ. For the CDR3, the DNA is TGTGCCAGCAGCTTAGGGAGGGCTAACACCGGGGAGCTGTTTTTT. Translated: CASSLGRANTGELFF.

This chain links TRBV12-3 or TRBV12-4 with TRBJ1-3, with unresolved D. This CDR3 has 12 residues. The V and J ends lost 5 bases and 4 bases respectively, with 6 bases between them. The CDR3 here is CASSHSGNTIYF. The CDR3 nucleotides read TGTGCCAGCAGTCACAGCGGAAACACCATATATTTT.

Here the CDR3 reads CSVATALNTEAFF. The CDR3 DNA sequence: TGCAGCGTTGCGACAGCCTTAAACACTGAAGCTTTCTTT. The chain employs TRBV29-1 and TRBJ1-1; the D gene is possibly TRBD1 (5 bases). Between the trimmed V and J ends, which lost 4 bases and 2 bases, there was a span of 11 bases. Germline CDR1 and CDR2: SQVTM and ANQGSEA. The CDR3 spans 13 residues.

The chain combines TRBV5-1 with TRBJ2-5, with 7 bases lining up with TRBD1. Germline V gene data show CDR1 as SGHRS and CDR2 as YFSETQ. The V segment lost 4 bases and the J segment 1 base; nucleotides outside the gene matches: 7. CDR3 length: 15 amino acids. The chain's CDR3 is CASSRNRQGQETQYF. In DNA, the CDR3 is TGCGCCAGCAGCCGAAATAGACAGGGCCAAGAGACCCAGTACTTC.

The rearrangement uses TRBV4-3 and TRBJ1-1, with D maybe TRBD1 (6 bases). Germline lookup yields CDR1 LGHNA and CDR2 YSLEER. Deletions cut 0 bases from V and 4 bases from J, with 12 bases between. This CDR3 spans 15 amino acids. The CDR3 DNA sequence: TGCGCCAGCAGCCAAGATCTAGGCAGGGGCACTGAAGCTTTCTTT. Encoded protein: CASSQDLGRGTEAFF.